The 27 T cell receptor beta chains in this list originate from one sample, sequenced in a study of blood T cell repertoires in COVID-19. Sequencing was performed with immunoSEQ multiplex PCR; in TCRdb, only in-frame clones are kept and a portion is missing. The sample gives under 250,000 clones, roughly 80% of which show up once; about 1.3% is in the top ten. Sequencing was done on a sample of PBMCs or T cells enriched from blood (not recorded which). The receptors stem from a woman between 40 and 50 years old with acute COVID-19.

The chain recombines TRBV9 with TRBJ2-7; TRBD2 is a possible D gene (5 bases). The CDR3 runs to 15 residues. Trimming shortened V by 4 bases and J by 3 bases, and 17 bases separated the two germline ends. Germline assignment: CDR1 SGDLS and CDR2 YYNGEE. The CDR3 DNA follows: TGTGCCAGCAGCCTGCAAGGAGGACGAGACTACGAGCAGTACTTC. As protein: CASSLQGGRDYEQYF.

The chain has TRBV19 and TRBJ1-2; tentative D call: TRBD1 (5 bases). The germline V gene encodes CDR1 LNHDA and CDR2 SQIVND (reference sequence). The CDR3 consists of 13 residues. With 4 bases removed from V and 2 bases from J, the gap between germline ends came to 8 bases. CDR3 amino acids: CASSSTGNYGYTF. CDR3 sequence (DNA): TGTGCCAGTAGTAGTACAGGAAACTATGGCTACACCTTC.

The V and J genes are TRBV9 and TRBJ2-5, with a weak D call TRBD2 (6 bases). Trimming pared 4 bases from V and 7 bases from J, leaving 14 bases between. The CDR3 contains 13 residues. Germline V lookup: CDR1 SGDLS, CDR2 YYNGEE. CDR3 coding DNA: TGTGCCAGCAGCCCAACCGGGGGACCGACCCAGTACTTC. It codes for CASSPTGGPTQYF.

This clone has a count of ten or more. The chain uses TRBV4-1 and TRBJ1-5, with D hard to call. Looked up from germline, CDR1 is MGHRA and CDR2 is YSYEKL. This CDR3 is 16 amino acids long. With 0 bases removed from V and 9 bases from J, the gap between germline ends came to 18 bases. The DNA of the CDR3 is TGCGCCAGCAGCCAAGAAGTAACTTCCCGGAGGAGGCCCCAGCATTTT. Translating it yields CASSQEVTSRRRPQHF.

The CDR3 sequence is CASSHSGVDSPLHF. For the CDR3, the DNA is TGTGCCAGCAGTCATAGCGGAGTCGATTCACCCCTCCACTTT. This sequence joins TRBV27 and TRBJ1-6; no reliable D call. The CDR3 runs to 14 residues. With 5 bases removed from V and 8 bases from J, the gap between germline ends came to 13 bases. CDR1 and CDR2 (germline): MNHEY, SMNVEV (reference sequence).

The CDR3 nucleotides read TGTGCCAGCAGTTCTGGGACAGGGGGTGGCGAGCAGTACTTC. It specifies CASSSGTGGGEQYF. The chain couples TRBV27 to TRBJ2-7; TRBD1 agrees at 11 bases. The CDR3 consists of 14 residues. Germline V gives CDR1 MNHEY, CDR2 SMNVEV (reference sequence). The V segment lost 4 bases and the J segment 6 bases; nucleotides outside the gene matches: 5.

The V gene is TRBV19, the J gene TRBJ1-1, with no clear D. This CDR3 is built from 14 residues. Trimming took off 6 bases at V and 5 bases at J, with 16 bases between the two ends. Germline CDR1 reads LNHDA; CDR2 reads SQIVND (reference sequence). As DNA, the CDR3 is TGTGCCAGTAGAACGAGAGGAGGTAGAACTGAAGCTTTCTTT. It translates to CASRTRGGRTEAFF.

This clone was counted once. This rearrangement joins TRBV30 to TRBJ2-7; tentatively, D is TRBD2 (5 bases). Germline V gene sequence: CDR1 GTSNPN, CDR2 SVGIG (reference sequence). Deletions cut 2 bases from V and 4 bases from J, with 9 bases between. This CDR3 has 12 amino acids. The CDR3 reads CAWSKRVYEQYF. The CDR3 coding sequence is TGTGCCTGGAGTAAGAGGGTTTACGAGCAGTACTTC.

This chain's CDR3 is CASSQKGLAGVAEQYF. The CDR3 bases are TGTGCCAGCAGCCAGAAGGGATTAGCGGGAGTTGCAGAGCAGTACTTC. This sequence joins TRBV14 and TRBJ2-7; 9 positions match TRBD2. The CDR3 runs 16 residues. Germline assignment: CDR1 SGHDN and CDR2 FVKESK. V shed 3 bases and J 7 bases; nucleotides not matched to a gene: 13.

The table lists this clone with a count of one. This chain joins TRBV20-1 and TRBJ2-7, with unresolved D. This CDR3 spans 11 amino acids. Trimming pared 5 bases from V and 5 bases from J, leaving 10 bases between. CDR1 DFQATT and CDR2 SNEGSKA come from the germline V gene (reference sequence). The DNA of the CDR3 is TGCAGTGCTGGTTCCAGTCACGAGCAGTACTTC. Its protein is CSAGSSHEQYF.

The genes are TRBV3-1 (or the pseudogene TRBV3-2) and TRBJ2-1; D ambiguous. The length of the CDR3 is 15 residues. Germline V gene data show CDR1 as LGHDT and CDR2 as YNNKEL (reference sequence). Trimming cost V 0 bases and J 3 bases, with 9 bases left between them. The CDR3 loop is CASSQDRRSYNEQFF. Here the CDR3 DNA reads TGTGCCAGCAGCCAAGATAGGCGGAGCTACAATGAGCAGTTCTTC.

This clone was seen once. This sequence joins TRBV5-8 and TRBJ2-1; weak D call: TRBD2 (6 bases). CDR1 SGHTS and CDR2 YDEGEE come from the germline V gene. The CDR3 consists of 17 residues. V gave up 7 bases and J gave up 4 bases, with 24 bases separating them. The CDR3 nucleotides are TGTGCCAGCCGCCTAGACCCCGACCGGGGGATATACAATGAGCAGTTCTTC. Translation gives CASRLDPDRGIYNEQFF.

V gene TRBV9 combines with J gene TRBJ2-2; 10 bases agree with TRBD2. V lost 0 bases and J lost 8; bases outside the gene matches: 10. In germline, CDR1 is SGDLS, CDR2 YYNGEE. CDR3 size: 17 residues. CDR3 coding DNA: TGTGCCAGCAGCGTAGCGTCCGAGGCTAGCGGGAGTGGGGAGCTGTTTTTT. This translates into CASSVASEASGSGELFF.

V gene TRBV27 combines with J gene TRBJ2-1; D perhaps matches TRBD2 (6 bases). Trimming took off 5 bases at V and 13 bases at J, with 18 bases between the two ends. The germline V gene has CDR1 MNHEY and CDR2 SMNVEV (reference sequence). This CDR3 region has 13 residues. CDR3 loop: CASSKGWGVTQFF. CDR3 sequence (DNA): TGTGCCAGCAGTAAAGGCTGGGGGGTTACTCAGTTCTTC.

J is TRBJ1-1 and V is TRBV27; D not resolved. The germline V gene encodes CDR1 MNHEY and CDR2 SMNVEV (reference sequence). The CDR3 totals 13 residues. Trimming cost V 0 bases and J 9 bases, with 11 bases left between them. In nucleotides, the CDR3 is TGTGCCAGCAGTTTATCGGGCGATTTGCAAGCTTTCTTT. Translating it yields CASSLSGDLQAFF.

The gene calls are TRBV15 and TRBJ1-2; D perhaps matches TRBD1 (6 bases). The CDR3 spans 15 residues. V lost 2 bases, J lost 4 bases, and 14 bases lay in between. Germline CDR1 LNHNV, CDR2 YYDKDF (reference sequence). The CDR3 loop is CATSRPSTGSYGYTF. CDR3 in DNA: TGTGCCACCAGCAGACCGAGCACAGGGAGCTATGGCTACACCTTC.

The genes are TRBV5-1 and TRBJ2-7; no definite D call. Trimming removed 2 bases at V and 4 bases at J, with 16 bases between. This CDR3 is 15 amino acids long. CDR1 and CDR2 (germline): SGHRS, YFSETQ. CDR3 loop: CASSFTSSSVYEQYF. The CDR3 DNA reads TGCGCCAGCAGCTTTACGAGTTCGTCCGTATACGAGCAGTACTTC.

There are a few counts of this clone. V is TRBV27 and J is TRBJ2-7; the D gene is possibly TRBD1 (6 bases). CDR1 is MNHEY, CDR2 SMNVEV, per germline (reference sequence). V was clipped by 4 bases and J by 6 bases, with 13 bases between them. The CDR3 runs to 13 residues. DNA for the CDR3: TGTGCCAGCAGTTCCACAGGGAAGGGCGAGCAGTACTTC. This encodes CASSSTGKGEQYF.

The chain joins TRBV28 to TRBJ1-4, with TRBD1 as a possible D gene (5 bases). This CDR3 spans 15 amino acids. Per the germline V gene, CDR1 is MDHEN and CDR2 is SYDVKM. Trimming shortened V by 3 bases and J by 8 bases, and 16 bases separated the two germline ends. The CDR3 loop reads CASSLLTGGGEKLFF. DNA of the CDR3: TGTGCCAGCAGTTTGTTGACGGGGGGAGGCGAAAAACTGTTTTTT.

This chain connects TRBV3-1 (or the pseudogene TRBV3-2) to TRBJ2-1, with 14 positions matching TRBD2. The CDR3 spans 17 residues. Trimming took 4 bases from V and 10 from J; bases not matched to a gene: 12. From germline, CDR1 is LGHDT and CDR2 YNNKEL (reference sequence). The CDR3 protein is CASSRGPGTSGSREQFF. CDR3 nucleotide sequence: TGTGCCAGCAGCCGGGGGCCAGGGACTAGCGGGAGTAGGGAGCAGTTCTTC.

The rearrangement uses TRBV28 and TRBJ2-7; no firm D call. The germline V and J ends were trimmed by 6 bases and 9 bases, with 21 bases remaining between them. Germline lookup yields CDR1 MDHEN and CDR2 SYDVKM. The CDR3 is 14 residues long. The CDR3 DNA reads TGTGCCAGCAGCCTTTACCCGGGTACCCTGGGGCAGTACTTC. The encoded protein is CASSLYPGTLGQYF.

The chain couples TRBV29-1 to TRBJ1-4, with 7 positions matching TRBD1. This CDR3 contains 12 residues. The V gene end was trimmed by 5 bases and the J gene end by 8 bases; junction bases not matched to a gene: 5. Per the germline V gene, CDR1 is SQVTM and CDR2 is ANQGSEA. CDR3 DNA: TGCAGCGTTACAGGGGCCCGGGAAAAACTGTTTTTT. Protein product: CSVTGAREKLFF. Full variable domain (rest looked up from reference TRBV29-1 and TRBJ1-4): SAVISQKPSRDICQRGTSLTIQCQVDSQVTMMFWYRQQPGQSLTLIATANQGSEATYESGFVIDKFPISRPNLTFSTLTVSNMSPEDSSIYLCSVTGAREKLFFGSGTQLSVL.

This chain joins TRBV25-1 and TRBJ2-1; possible D gene TRBD1, 5 bases. This CDR3 is 16 amino acids long. Between the trimmed V and J ends, which lost 4 bases and 4 bases, there was a span of 17 bases. CDR1 MGHDK and CDR2 SYGVNS come from the germline V gene. The CDR3 spells CASSGQQGNSYNEQFF. Here the CDR3 DNA reads TGTGCCAGCAGTGGCCAGCAGGGAAATTCGTACAATGAGCAGTTCTTC.

The J gene is TRBJ2-1, the V gene TRBV11-2; 13 bases are shared with TRBD2. CDR3 length: 16 residues. Germline values: CDR1 SGHAT, CDR2 FQNNGV. With V trimmed by 5 bases and J by 6 bases, 7 bases remained unmatched. In nucleotides, the CDR3 is TGTGCCAGCAGCCGAAGCACTAGCGGGGGGGCCAATGAGCAGTTCTTC. Protein product: CASSRSTSGGANEQFF.

For this clone: Other DNA sequences in the same sample also yield this CDR3. This sequence joins TRBV7-3 and TRBJ2-5, with 10 bases identical to TRBD2. Losses at the gene ends were 5 bases for V and 5 bases for J; bases not matched to a gene: 5. Germline loops: CDR1 SGHTA, CDR2 FQGTGA. The CDR3 covers 14 residues. The CDR3 nucleotides read TGTGCCAGCAGCCCAGCGGGAGGGCGGGAGACCCAGTACTTC. As protein: CASSPAGGRETQYF.

The chain couples TRBV18 to TRBJ2-3; D perhaps matches TRBD2 (6 bases). V was shortened by 4 bases and J by 1 base, with 15 bases between the two germline ends. The germline V gene encodes CDR1 KGHSH and CDR2 LQKENI. The length of the CDR3 is 16 residues. The CDR3 sequence is CASSQGRASGTDTQYF. DNA for the CDR3: TGTGCCAGCTCACAGGGGAGAGCTAGCGGCACAGATACGCAGTATTTT.

The chain's CDR3 is CASSRAQGADEQYF. The CDR3 DNA sequence: TGTGCCAGCAGTAGAGCTCAGGGGGCCGACGAGCAGTACTTC. The rearrangement joins TRBV6-4 to TRBJ2-7, with 8 bases aligning to TRBD1. The CDR3 totals 14 residues. Germline CDR1 is MRHNA and CDR2 is SNTAGT. The V gene end was trimmed by 5 bases and the J gene end by 5 bases; junction bases not matched to a gene: 8.